The TCR beta chain described here comes from a study of T-cell reconstitution after alpha-beta-depleted transplantation in children. Regarding the study as a whole: Newly generated T cells supplied most T-cell counts and diversity one year post-transplant. From surviving recipient T cells and thymic progenitors came the high day-60 TCRbeta diversity observed in some patients. There were reportedly several hundred expanded graft clones from which alpha-beta T cells came about two months after transplant.

A remark on this clonotype: Its antigen is not identified.

Losses at the gene ends were 4 bases for V and 1 base for J; bases not matched to a gene: 8. This CDR3 region has 16 residues. Looked up from germline, CDR1 is MNHEY and CDR2 is SVGEGT. Unique molecular identifiers were used to barcode this TCRbeta library. TCRdb analysed the PCR reads with MiXCR anew, one entry per CDR3 protein. Of about 590,000 distinct CDR3 sequences listed, 10% to 15% are singletons. The clonotype originates from a male patient under 18 who had a stem cell transplant for acute myeloid leukemia, so the T cells may come from the graft donor. The input for sequencing was PBMCs, mostly from graft donor cells, taken 360 days after TCRalphabeta/CD19-depleted stem cell transplant. This rearrangement joins TRBV6-2 or TRBV6-3 to TRBJ1-1; 8 bases are shared with TRBD1. CDR3 loop: CASSFQGAGENTEAFF. The CDR3 DNA reads TGTGCCAGCAGTTTCCAGGGGGCCGGCGAGAACACTGAAGCTTTCTTT.